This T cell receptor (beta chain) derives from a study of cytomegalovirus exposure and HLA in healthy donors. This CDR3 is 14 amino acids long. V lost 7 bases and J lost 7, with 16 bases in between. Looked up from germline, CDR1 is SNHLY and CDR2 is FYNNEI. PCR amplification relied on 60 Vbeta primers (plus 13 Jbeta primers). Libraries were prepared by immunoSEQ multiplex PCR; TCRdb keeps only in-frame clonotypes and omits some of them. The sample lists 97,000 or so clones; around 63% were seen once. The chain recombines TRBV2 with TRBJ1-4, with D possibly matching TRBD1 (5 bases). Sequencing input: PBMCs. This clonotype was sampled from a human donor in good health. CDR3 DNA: TGTGCCAGCACCAGAGGGTCGGGGGGTGAAAAACTGTTTTTT. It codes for CASTRGSGGEKLFF. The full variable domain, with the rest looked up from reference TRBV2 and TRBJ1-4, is EPEVTQTPSHQVTQMGQEVILRCVPISNHLYFYWYRQILGQKVEFLVSFYNNEISEKSEIFDDQFSVERPDGSNFTLKIRSTKLEDSAMYFCASTRGSGGEKLFFGSGTQLSVL.